This TCR beta chain comes out of a study of cytomegalovirus exposure and HLA in healthy donors. Points from the study as a whole: An analysis done earlier found most TCR beta V segments productive about 87% or about 30% of the time. Three chains tied to CMV proved CMV antigen-specific in vitro.

Concerning this clone: The antigen remains unidentified.

CDR1 and CDR2 from the germline V gene are SGHTA and FQGNSA. This CDR3 is built from 17 residues. The V end lost 1 base, the J end lost 7 bases, and 20 bases lay between the germline ends. Vbeta (60) and Jbeta (13) primers were used in the PCR. TCRdb's table, derived via immunoSEQ multiplex PCR, lists solely in-frame clones and lacks some. This table has 150,000 or so clones, roughly 70% appearing once. The chain combines TRBV7-2 with TRBJ2-1; a possible D gene is TRBD2 (6 bases). Sequencing input: PBMCs. The clonotype originates from a male donor in good health and CMV-seronegative. The CDR3 DNA is TGTGCCAGCAGCTTAGGTTTAGGGACTCCCCGACGAAATGAGCAGTTCTTC. This sequence encodes CASSLGLGTPRRNEQFF.